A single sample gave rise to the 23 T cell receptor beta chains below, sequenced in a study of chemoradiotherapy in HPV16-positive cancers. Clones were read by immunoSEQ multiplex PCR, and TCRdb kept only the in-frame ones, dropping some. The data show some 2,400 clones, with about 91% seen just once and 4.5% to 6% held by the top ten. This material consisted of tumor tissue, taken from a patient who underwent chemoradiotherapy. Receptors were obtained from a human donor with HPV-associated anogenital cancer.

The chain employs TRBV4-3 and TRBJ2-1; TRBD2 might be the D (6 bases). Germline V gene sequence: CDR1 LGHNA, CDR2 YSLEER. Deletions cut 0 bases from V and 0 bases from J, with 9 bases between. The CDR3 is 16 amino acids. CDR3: CASSQDAGSSYNEQFF. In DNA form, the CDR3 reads TGCGCCAGCAGCCAAGATGCGGGGAGCTCCTACAATGAGCAGTTCTTC.

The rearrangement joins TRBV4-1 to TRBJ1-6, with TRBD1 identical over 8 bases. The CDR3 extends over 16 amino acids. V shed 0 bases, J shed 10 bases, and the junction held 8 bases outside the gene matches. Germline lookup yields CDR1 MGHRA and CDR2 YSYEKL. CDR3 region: CASSQDPQGAGSPLHF. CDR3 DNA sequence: TGCGCCAGCAGCCAAGACCCTCAGGGGGCCGGGTCACCCCTCCACTTT.

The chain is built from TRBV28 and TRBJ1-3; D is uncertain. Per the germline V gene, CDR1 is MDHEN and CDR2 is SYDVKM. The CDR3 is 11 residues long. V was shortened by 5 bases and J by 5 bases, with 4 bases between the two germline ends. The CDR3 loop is CASSTRNTIYF. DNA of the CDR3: TGTGCCAGCAGTACCAGAAACACCATATATTTT.

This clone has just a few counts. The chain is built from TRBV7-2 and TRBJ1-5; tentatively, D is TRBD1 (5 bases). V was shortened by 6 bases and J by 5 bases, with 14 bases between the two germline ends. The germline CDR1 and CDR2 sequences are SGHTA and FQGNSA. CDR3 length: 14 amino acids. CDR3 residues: CASSFNGGDQPQHF. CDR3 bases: TGTGCCAGCAGTTTTAACGGGGGGGATCAGCCCCAGCATTTT. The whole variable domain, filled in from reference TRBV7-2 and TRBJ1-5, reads GAGVSQSPSNKVTEKGKDVELRCDPISGHTALYWYRQSLGQGLEFLIYFQGNSAPDKSGLPSDRFSAERTGGSVSTLTIQRTQQEDSAVYLCASSFNGGDQPQHFGDGTRLSIL.

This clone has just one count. The CDR3 here is CASSPERLSYGYTF. The CDR3 nucleotides are TGTGCCAGCAGCCCCGAACGACTGAGTTATGGCTACACCTTC. V is TRBV6-5 and J is TRBJ1-2; D is uncertain. Germline CDR1 and CDR2: MNHEY and SVGAGI. V was trimmed by 6 bases and J by 5 bases, leaving 16 bases between them. The CDR3 contains 14 residues.

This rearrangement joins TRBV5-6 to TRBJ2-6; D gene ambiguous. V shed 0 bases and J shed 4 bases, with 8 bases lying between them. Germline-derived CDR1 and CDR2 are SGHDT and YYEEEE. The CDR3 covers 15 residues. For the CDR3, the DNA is TGTGCCAGCAGCTTGGGTGTCTCGGGGGCCAACGTCCTGACTTTC. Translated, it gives CASSLGVSGANVLTF.

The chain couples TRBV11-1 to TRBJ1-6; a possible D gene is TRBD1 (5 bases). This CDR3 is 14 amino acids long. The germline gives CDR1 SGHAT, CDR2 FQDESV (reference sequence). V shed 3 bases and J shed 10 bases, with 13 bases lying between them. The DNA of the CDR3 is TGTGCCAGCAGCTTGTGGGACCGAAGCTCACCCCTCCACTTT. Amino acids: CASSLWDRSSPLHF.

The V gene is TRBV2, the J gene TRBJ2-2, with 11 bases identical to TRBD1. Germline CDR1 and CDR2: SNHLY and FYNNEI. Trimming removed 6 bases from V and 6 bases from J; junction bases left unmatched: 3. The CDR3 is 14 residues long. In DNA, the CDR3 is TGTGCCAGCAGGCTGGGACAGGGGGCCGGGGAGCTGTTTTTT. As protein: CASRLGQGAGELFF.

The CDR3 DNA sequence: TGTGCCAGCAGCTTAGCAGGTTGGGGGGACAGCTCCTACGAGCAGTACTTC. Its translation: CASSLAGWGDSSYEQYF. The chain links TRBV7-2 to TRBJ2-7; D might be TRBD1 (7 bases). CDR3 size: 17 residues. The V end was cut by 0 bases, the J end by 0 bases, with 15 bases between. Germline CDR1 reads SGHTA; CDR2 reads FQGNSA. The variable domain in full, completed from reference TRBV7-2 and TRBJ2-7, reads GAGVSQSPSNKVTEKGKDVELRCDPISGHTALYWYRQSLGQGLEFLIYFQGNSAPDKSGLPSDRFSAERTGGSVSTLTIQRTQQEDSAVYLCASSLAGWGDSSYEQYFGPGTRLTVT.

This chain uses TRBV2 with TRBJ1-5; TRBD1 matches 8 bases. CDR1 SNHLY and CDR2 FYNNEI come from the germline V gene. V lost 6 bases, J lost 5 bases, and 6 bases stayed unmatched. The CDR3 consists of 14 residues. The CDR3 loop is CASRYSTGDQPQHF. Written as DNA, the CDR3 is TGTGCCAGCAGGTATTCGACAGGGGATCAGCCCCAGCATTTT.

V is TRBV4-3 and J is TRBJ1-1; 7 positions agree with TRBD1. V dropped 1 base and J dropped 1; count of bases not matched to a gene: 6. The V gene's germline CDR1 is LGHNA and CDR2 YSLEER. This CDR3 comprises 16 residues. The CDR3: CASSQVGQASNTEAFF. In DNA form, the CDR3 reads TGCGCCAGCAGCCAAGTAGGACAGGCCTCGAACACTGAAGCTTTCTTT.

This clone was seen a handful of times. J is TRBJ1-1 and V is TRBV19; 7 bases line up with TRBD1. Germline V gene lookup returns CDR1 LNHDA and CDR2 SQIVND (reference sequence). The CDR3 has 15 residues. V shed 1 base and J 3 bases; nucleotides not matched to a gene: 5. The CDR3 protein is CASSIAGGAHTEAFF. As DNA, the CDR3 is TGTGCCAGTAGTATAGCAGGGGGGGCGCACACTGAAGCTTTCTTT.

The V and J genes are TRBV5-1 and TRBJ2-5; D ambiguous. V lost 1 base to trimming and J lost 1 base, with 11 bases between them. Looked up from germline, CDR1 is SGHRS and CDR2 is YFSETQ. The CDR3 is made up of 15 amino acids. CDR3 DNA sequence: TGCGCCAGCAGCTTGCCAGGACGGACCCAAGAGACCCAGTACTTC. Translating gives CASSLPGRTQETQYF.

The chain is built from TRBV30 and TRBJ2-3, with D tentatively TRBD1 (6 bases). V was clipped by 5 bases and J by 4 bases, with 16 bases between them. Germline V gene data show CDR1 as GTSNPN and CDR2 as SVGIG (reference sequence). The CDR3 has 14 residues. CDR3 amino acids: CAWGLQGAADTQYF. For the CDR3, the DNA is TGTGCCTGGGGGCTACAGGGAGCCGCAGATACGCAGTATTTT.

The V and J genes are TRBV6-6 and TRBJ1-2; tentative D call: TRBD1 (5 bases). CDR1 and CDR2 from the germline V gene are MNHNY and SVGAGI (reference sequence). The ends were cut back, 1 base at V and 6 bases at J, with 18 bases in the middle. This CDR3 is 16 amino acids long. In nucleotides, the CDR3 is TGTGCCAGCAGTTACTTTGTCTGGGGCGGAGGAGATGGCTACACCTTC. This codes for CASSYFVWGGGDGYTF.

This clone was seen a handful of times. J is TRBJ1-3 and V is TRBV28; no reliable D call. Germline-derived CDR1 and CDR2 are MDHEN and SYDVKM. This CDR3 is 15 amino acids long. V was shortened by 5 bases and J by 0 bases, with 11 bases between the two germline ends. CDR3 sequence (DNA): TGTGCCAGCAGTCAAGCCCGGTACTCTGGAAACACCATATATTTT. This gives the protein CASSQARYSGNTIYF.

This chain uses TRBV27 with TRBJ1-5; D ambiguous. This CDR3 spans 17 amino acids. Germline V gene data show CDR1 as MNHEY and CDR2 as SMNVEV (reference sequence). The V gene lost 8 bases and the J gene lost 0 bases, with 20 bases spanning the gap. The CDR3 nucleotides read TGTGCCAGCCGTGGTCGGGGAGGGCAAAATAGCAATCAGCCCCAGCATTTT. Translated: CASRGRGGQNSNQPQHF.

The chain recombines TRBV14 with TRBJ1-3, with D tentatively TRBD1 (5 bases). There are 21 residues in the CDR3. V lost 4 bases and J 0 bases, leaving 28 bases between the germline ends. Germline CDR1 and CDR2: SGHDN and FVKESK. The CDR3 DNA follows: TGTGCCAGCAGCCCCCGGGGCGGGAGGGGCGGCAGGGCCGCCTCTGGAAACACCATATATTTT. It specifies CASSPRGGRGGRAASGNTIYF.

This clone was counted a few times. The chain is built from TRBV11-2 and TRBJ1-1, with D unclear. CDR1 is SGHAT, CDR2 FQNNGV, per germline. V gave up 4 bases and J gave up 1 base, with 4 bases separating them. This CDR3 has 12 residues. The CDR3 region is CASSSENTEAFF. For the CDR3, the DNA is TGTGCCAGCAGCTCAGAGAACACTGAAGCTTTCTTT.

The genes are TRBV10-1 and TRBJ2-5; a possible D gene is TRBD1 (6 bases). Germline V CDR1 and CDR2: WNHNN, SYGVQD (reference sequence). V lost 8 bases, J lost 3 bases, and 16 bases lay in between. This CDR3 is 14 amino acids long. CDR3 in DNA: TGCGCCAGCGGGGACACCATGAGGGAAGAGACCCAGTACTTC. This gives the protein CASGDTMREETQYF.

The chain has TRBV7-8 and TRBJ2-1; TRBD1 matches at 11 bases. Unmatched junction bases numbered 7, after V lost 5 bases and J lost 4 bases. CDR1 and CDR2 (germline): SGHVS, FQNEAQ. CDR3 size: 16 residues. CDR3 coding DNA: TGTGCCAGCAGCACAAGGGACAGGGGGTGGTACAATGAGCAGTTCTTC. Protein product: CASSTRDRGWYNEQFF.

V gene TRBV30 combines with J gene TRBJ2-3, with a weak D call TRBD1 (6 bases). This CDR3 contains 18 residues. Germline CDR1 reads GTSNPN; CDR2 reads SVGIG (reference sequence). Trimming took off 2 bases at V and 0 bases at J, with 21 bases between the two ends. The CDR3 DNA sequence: TGTGCCTGGAGTCGGGCGTGGGGGCAGGGCGGGAGCACAGATACGCAGTATTTT. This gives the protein CAWSRAWGQGGSTDTQYF.

The CDR3 region is CASSLAGDYGYTF. CDR3 coding DNA: TGTGCCAGCAGTTTGGCCGGAGACTATGGCTACACCTTC. The V and J genes are TRBV28 and TRBJ1-2, with D uncertain. The CDR3 consists of 13 residues. Germline V CDR1 and CDR2: MDHEN, SYDVKM. V shed 3 bases and J shed 3 bases, with 8 bases lying between them.